The 2 T cell receptor beta chains given below trace back to one sample, sequenced in a study of T cells in Graves' hyperthyroidism and ophthalmopathy. RNA transcripts were the template for amplifying TCR beta CDR3 regions. A first-round RT-PCR of the TCR CDR3 used the HTBI primer set. TCRdb independently ran MiXCR on the multiplex PCR reads; one entry per CDR3 protein. The sample holds 400,000 to 500,000 distinct CDR3 sequences, roughly 13% seen once. Source material: blood. The receptors stem from a woman younger than 35 with Graves' hyperthyroidism.

This clonotype was recorded a few times. For the CDR3, the DNA is TGCAGTGCTGCGGGGTCCGTGAACACTGAAGCTTTCTTT. Its translation: CSAAGSVNTEAFF. The chain links TRBV20-1 to TRBJ1-1, with D hard to call. Trimming pared 5 bases from V and 0 bases from J, leaving 10 bases between. Germline CDR1 and CDR2: DFQATT and SNEGSKA (reference sequence). The CDR3 runs 13 residues.

This clonotype occurred many times. The CDR3 here is CASSETGTRSDEQFF. In DNA form, the CDR3 reads TGCGCCAGCAGCGAAACCGGGACTCGGTCAGATGAGCAGTTCTTC. This sequence joins TRBV5-1 and TRBJ2-1; D may be TRBD2 (6 bases). The V end lost 4 bases, the J end lost 8 bases, and 19 bases lay between the germline ends. Germline V gene lookup returns CDR1 SGHRS and CDR2 YFSETQ. CDR3 length: 15 amino acids. The full variable domain, rest sourced from reference TRBV5-1 and TRBJ2-1, is KAGVTQTPRYLIKTRGQQVTLSCSPISGHRSVSWYQQTPGQGLQFLFEYFSETQRNKGNFPGRFSGRQFSNSRSEMNVSTLELGDSALYLCASSETGTRSDEQFFGPGTRLTVL.